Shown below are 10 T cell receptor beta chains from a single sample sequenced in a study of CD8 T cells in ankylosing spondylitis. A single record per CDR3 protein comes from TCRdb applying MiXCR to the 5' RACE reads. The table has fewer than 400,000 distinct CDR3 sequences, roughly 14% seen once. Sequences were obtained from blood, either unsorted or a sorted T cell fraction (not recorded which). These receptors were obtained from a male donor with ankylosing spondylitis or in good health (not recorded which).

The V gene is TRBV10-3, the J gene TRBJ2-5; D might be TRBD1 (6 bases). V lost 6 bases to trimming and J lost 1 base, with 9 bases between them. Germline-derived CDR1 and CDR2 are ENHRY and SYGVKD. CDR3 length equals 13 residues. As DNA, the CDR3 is TGTGCCATCAGCCAGGGGATCCAAGAGACCCAGTACTTC. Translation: CAISQGIQETQYF.

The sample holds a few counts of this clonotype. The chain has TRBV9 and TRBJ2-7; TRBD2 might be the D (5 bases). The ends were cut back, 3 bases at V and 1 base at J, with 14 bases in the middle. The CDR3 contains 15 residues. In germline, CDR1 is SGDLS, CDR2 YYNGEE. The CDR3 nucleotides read TGTGCCAGCAGCGCTCGCGAGGGCGGATCCTACGAGCAGTACTTC. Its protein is CASSAREGGSYEQYF.

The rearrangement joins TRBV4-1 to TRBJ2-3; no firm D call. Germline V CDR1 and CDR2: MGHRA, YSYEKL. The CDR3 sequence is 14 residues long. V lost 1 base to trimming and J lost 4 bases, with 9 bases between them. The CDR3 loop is CASSQGRVSDTQYF. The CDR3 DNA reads TGCGCCAGCAGCCAAGGCCGGGTTTCAGATACGCAGTATTTT.

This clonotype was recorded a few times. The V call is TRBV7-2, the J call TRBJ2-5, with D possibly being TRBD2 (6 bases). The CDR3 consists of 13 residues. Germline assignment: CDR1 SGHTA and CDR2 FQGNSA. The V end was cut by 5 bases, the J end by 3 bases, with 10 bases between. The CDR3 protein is CASSPGLKETQYF. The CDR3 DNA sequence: TGTGCCAGCAGCCCCGGACTAAAAGAGACCCAGTACTTC.

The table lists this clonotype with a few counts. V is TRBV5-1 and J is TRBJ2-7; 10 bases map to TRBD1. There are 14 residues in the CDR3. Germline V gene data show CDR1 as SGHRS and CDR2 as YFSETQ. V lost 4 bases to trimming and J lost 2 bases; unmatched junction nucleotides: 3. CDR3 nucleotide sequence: TGCGCCAGCAGCGTCGGGACAGGGGCCTACGAGCAGTACTTC. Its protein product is CASSVGTGAYEQYF.

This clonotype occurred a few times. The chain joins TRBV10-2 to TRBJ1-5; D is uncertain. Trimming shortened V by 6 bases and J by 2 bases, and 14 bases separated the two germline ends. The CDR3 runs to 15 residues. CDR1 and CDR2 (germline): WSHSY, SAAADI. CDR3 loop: CASRGPGSGNQPQHF. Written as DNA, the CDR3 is TGCGCCAGCAGAGGGCCCGGGTCGGGCAATCAGCCCCAGCATTTT.

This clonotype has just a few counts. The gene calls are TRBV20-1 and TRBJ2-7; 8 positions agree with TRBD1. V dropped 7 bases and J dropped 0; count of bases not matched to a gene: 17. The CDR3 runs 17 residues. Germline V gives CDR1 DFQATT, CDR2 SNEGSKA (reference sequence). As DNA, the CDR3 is TGCAGTGTCCGCCGGGACAGGACCTCCTGGAGCTCCTACGAGCAGTACTTC. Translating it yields CSVRRDRTSWSSYEQYF.

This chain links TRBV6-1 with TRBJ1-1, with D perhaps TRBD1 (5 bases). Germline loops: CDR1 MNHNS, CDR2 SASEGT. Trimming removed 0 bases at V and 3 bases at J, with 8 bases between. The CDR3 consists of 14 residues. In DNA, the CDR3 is TGTGCCAGCAGTGAAGCGGGGCAGTACACTGAAGCTTTCTTT. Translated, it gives CASSEAGQYTEAFF.

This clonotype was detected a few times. CDR3 protein: CASKTGTGSTGELFF. CDR3 nucleotides: TGTGCCAGCAAAACCGGGACAGGGAGCACCGGGGAGCTGTTTTTT. V and J are TRBV12-3 or TRBV12-4 and TRBJ2-2, with TRBD1 matching over 9 bases. The V gene end was trimmed by 7 bases and the J gene end by 4 bases; junction bases not matched to a gene: 7. This CDR3 comprises 15 residues.

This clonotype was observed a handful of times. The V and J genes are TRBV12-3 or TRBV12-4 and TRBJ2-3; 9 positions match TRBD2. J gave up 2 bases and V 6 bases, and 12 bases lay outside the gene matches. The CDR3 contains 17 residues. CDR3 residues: CASSPGGLAINTDTQYF. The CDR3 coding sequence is TGTGCCAGCAGCCCGGGGGGACTAGCAATAAACACAGATACGCAGTATTTT.